This TCR beta chain appears in the sequencing data of a study of cytomegalovirus exposure and HLA in healthy donors (dated by TCRdb to the late 2010s). For the study in its entirety: In an earlier analysis of 550 to 750 of the donors, approximately 300 Gb of sequence data and just under 120 million unique TCR beta sequences from about 179 million T cells were reported. Both class I and class II loci were covered by HLA typing, at four-digit resolution. Several DR-DQ haplotypes were handled as single units for association and clustering because linkage in the cohort was strong. The study was designed to test whether signatures of past pathogen exposure could be identified by cataloging public T cell receptors. Of the approximately 400 genotyped donors, over 80% were placed in the genetic ancestry cluster associated with self-reported Caucasian donors. The T cell repertoires of 666 subjects were profiled by immunosequencing and related to cytomegalovirus serostatus. In a later analysis, previously published TCR beta repertoires from 670 or so donors were re-analyzed and high-resolution HLA genotyping was added so that TCR occurrence patterns could be studied. Genome-wide SNP genotypes for about 60% of the 666 donors were used in a later genetic analysis, which treated that subset as a discovery cohort. The number of donors typed differed by locus, with about 629-630 for A, B, C, DRB1 and DQB1, 522 for DQA1, 600 to 610 for DPA1, and 450 to 480 for DPB1. Rather than drawing on any new phenotypic data, the later analysis identified candidate immune exposures from TCR beta sequences and the way those sequences occurred across donors. Alongside the repertoire data, information on donor age, sex, ethnicity and CMV serostatus was compiled. A separate validation cohort of over 95 different subjects was used in addition to the 666-subject first cohort. To predict cytomegalovirus infection status, the study brought together high-throughput TCR immunosequencing, statistical association of individual TCRs with disease status, and machine learning. All discovery cohort repertoires had been generated on a single sequencing platform. On average, roughly 240,000 unique TCR beta nucleotide sequences were sequenced per donor among 350 to 400 genotyped donors of the cohort, with roughly 18% of those sequences being non-productive. In an earlier analysis of 500 to 650 of the donors, high-throughput TCR beta sequencing was used to judge whether each TCR beta V gene segment behaved as functional or pseudogenic. An early release that covered about 640 HLA-typed donors contained about 290 gigabases of sequencing data and 80 million or so unique TCR sequences.

Study-wide conclusions, independent of this receptor: The classifier was reported to diagnose cytomegalovirus status with high specificity and sensitivity in both the original and validation cohorts. Linkage disequilibrium might explain the correlated functional status among segregating V segments, but an unknown experimental factor could not be ruled out. In a later genetic analysis, fewer N-insertions in productive TCRs were reported among donors in an Asian-associated ancestry cluster than the roughly 640-donor mean. A later analysis found that TCR association rates varied across HLA loci, with DRB1 alleles showing the most associated TCRs and HLA-C alleles the fewest. The presence/absence analyses assumed that sequencing depth was roughly uniform across donors, and that assumption may not be true. According to a later analysis, most CMV-associated TCR beta chains appeared to be HLA-restricted, and the HLA associations seemed to be driven largely by CMV exposure. Because HLA typing was missing for some donors at each locus, association tests included only the typed subset. The sequencing pipeline was judged likely to have produced a cluster of highly shared sequence variants as a technical artifact. An earlier analysis of approximately 600 of the donors showed that most TCR beta V segments appeared in productive rearrangements either about 87% or about 30% of the time, which broadly matched IMGT annotations. When HLA alleles, especially DR and DQ, strongly co-occurred, TCR associations were difficult to assign to individual alleles. It was suggested by the authors that the approach could potentially be generalized to other disease states and immunological phenotypes. In a later genetic analysis, a missense DCLRE1C variant was associated with V-gene and J-gene trimming of TCR beta chains, and the association was replicated in an independent cohort. Because counts were too low, some 17 rarely observed V segments, including chromosome 9 orphons, were left out of the earlier analysis of over 550 of the donors. Because the 87-base-pair reads could not distinguish some IMGT-functional V segments, including TRBV6-2 and TRBV6-3, those segments were excluded. Most TCR sequences were observed very rarely across donors, whereas some public TCRs were present in many individuals. A later analysis reported that several top co-occurrence clusters appeared linked to parvovirus B19, influenza, CMV and Epstein-Barr virus. A further reported finding was that TCR beta sequences accurately predicted the HLA-A and HLA-B alleles for most subjects in the first cohort. In vitro tests confirmed that three of the cytomegalovirus-associated TCR beta chains recognize cytomegalovirus antigens. In a later analysis, HLA-associated TCR beta chains showed more clonal expansion and lower generation probabilities than non-associated chains that were equally common. CMV serostatus was the only immune exposure information available for the cohort. A later analysis associated about 17,000 TCR beta sequences with specific HLA alleles at a false discovery rate of 0.05. This cohort had only TCR beta chains sequenced, and the lack of alpha or paired-chain data limited which features could be detected. A total of fewer than 200 TCR beta chains were listed by the study as associated with cytomegalovirus.

The cohort comprised hundreds of healthy bone marrow donors. At the time of sampling, all cohort members were nominally healthy, though unrecorded immune exposures were likely present. The donor was CMV seronegative and belonged to the group of 350 or so seronegative cohort members. Every donor gave a peripheral blood sample, and the peripheral blood mononuclear cells from that sample were used for TCR beta sequencing. Genomic DNA was extracted from the blood cell samples with the Qiagen DNeasy Blood Extraction Kit. From cysteine to phenylalanine, the CDR3 is 15 amino acids long. Only the CDR3 part of the read is kept: 45 bases, read in frame from the first base. The germline V gene supplies CDR1 LGHNA and CDR2 YSLEER. At the junction V is shortened by 3 bases and J by 5 bases; bases outside the gene matches: 8. To prepare the library, the immunoSEQ multiplex PCR assay was applied. A mixture of 60 forward primers for TCR Vbeta segments and 13 reverse primers for TCR Jbeta segments was used in the multiplex PCR. A multiplex PCR assay on genomic DNA amplified the CDR3 region of rearranged TCR beta genes. The amplified TCR beta libraries were sequenced on the Illumina HiSeq System as 87-base-pair reads. As for the authors' bioinformatics: In a later analysis, 80 million or so unique TCR beta chains were counted across the roughly 670 repertoires, and roughly 11 million of these chains were shared by at least two donors. A nearest-neighbor algorithm error-corrected the raw reads and collapsed the reads into unique sequences, merging closely related sequences to remove PCR and sequencing errors. CDR3 sequences were aligned to IMGT reference sequences to assign V, D and J gene segments. For a sequence to be retained, a match of at least six nucleotides was required to both a V gene segment and a J gene segment. A rearrangement counted as productive if the CDR3 had no stop codons and remained in frame with V and J, and every other rearrangement counted as non-productive. Following IMGT convention, CDR3 was defined as the stretch from the second conserved V-encoded cysteine to the conserved J-encoded phenylalanine. The earlier analysis of approximately 500 of the donors excluded sequences that lacked an unambiguous match to a single V gene segment. In an earlier analysis of approximately 590 of the donors, a V segment was called functional when productive rearrangements were above 56.7%, and segregating when the standard deviation between donors exceeded 5%. A statistical classification framework was built for diagnosing cytomegalovirus status from the catalog of TCR beta chain sequences. A later analysis assigned V and J genes by comparing TCR nucleotide sequences with IMGT/GENE-DB human TR gene sequences. The TCRdist pipeline was used in a later analysis to assign CDR3 sequences and most-parsimonious VDJ recombination scenarios. In a later analysis, every TCR beta chain was defined by the combination of its CDR3 amino acid sequence and its V-gene family, and reads without a unique V-gene family were dropped. A later analysis removed nearly 600 highly shared, low-generation-probability nucleotide sequences to deal with suspected cross-contamination and a sequencing artifact. For each public chain, a later analysis derived a clonal expansion index from normalized ranks of inferred template counts within each repertoire. In a later analysis, generation probabilities were computed with a VDJ recombination model fitted to out-of-frame rearrangements, and the resulting probabilities were checked against IGoR. A later analysis scored TCR-TCR, TCR-HLA and TCR-CMV co-occurrence with hypergeometric tests, applying a repertoire-size bias correction to TCR pairs. To estimate false discovery rates, a later analysis permuted the HLA or CMV assignments 20 times. A later analysis grouped co-occurring TCRs with DBSCAN, adding TCRdist sequence similarity when clustering within HLA-allele-positive subsets. Co-occurrence clustering excluded repertoires with fewer than 30,000 or more than 120,000 public chains, plus five with anomalous nucleotide sharing. Not all clones reach the TCRdb copy of this immuneACCESS table, which keeps in-frame sequences only. Checked studies attribute under half of the gap to unresolved V genes and leave the rest unexplained. That table gives V, J and clone size, and the DNA gave D and trimming. The sample has roughly 120,000 clones on record, about four fifths of them singletons. Under 6% of the sample comes from the top ten.

Concerning this clone itself: The antigen it binds to is not known. Base qualities are not provided; no much larger clone lies one nucleotide away.

This receptor was obtained from a man aged 25 to 40 in good health and CMV-seronegative. The sequenced sample consisted of PBMCs. This chain is built from TRBV4-3 and TRBJ1-1; 8 bases in between match TRBD1. The nucleotide sequence reads as follows: TGCGCCAGCAGCCAGGACAGGGATGGATTAACTGAAGCTTTCTTT. This translates into CASSQDRDGLTEAFF.